The present TCR beta chain was sequenced within a study of spatial heterogeneity in lung cancer. For the study at large: As counted in raw reads, each unique TCR and UMI combination appeared more than ten times on average. Study-wide findings and caveats: Ubiquitous expanded tumor TCRs were seen in blood more at resection than at follow-up.

V trimming: 0 bases; J trimming: 7 bases; junction bases outside the gene matches: 7. There are 15 residues in the CDR3. Germline CDR1 and CDR2: MNHNY and SVGAGI (reference sequence). The presence of a unique molecular identifier marked each TCR cDNA molecule. TCRdb reanalysed the 5' RACE reads using MiXCR and keeps one entry per CDR3 protein. This sample has around 63,000 distinct CDR3 sequences, with roughly 8% found just once. In the case of this clonotype: The antigen remains undetermined.

Time point specified: sample taken at primary tumor resection. Sequencing of whole RNA from tumor, nontumor lung or frozen PBMC involved no sorting. Sequencing used PBMCs, obtained at surgery. The sequence came from a female donor with early-stage non-small cell lung cancer. The chain couples TRBV6-6 to TRBJ2-7; 9 bases match TRBD1. In DNA, the CDR3 is TGTGCCAGCAGTTACTCGGACAGGGGAGTAGGAGAGCAGTACTTC. This gives the protein CASSYSDRGVGEQYF.